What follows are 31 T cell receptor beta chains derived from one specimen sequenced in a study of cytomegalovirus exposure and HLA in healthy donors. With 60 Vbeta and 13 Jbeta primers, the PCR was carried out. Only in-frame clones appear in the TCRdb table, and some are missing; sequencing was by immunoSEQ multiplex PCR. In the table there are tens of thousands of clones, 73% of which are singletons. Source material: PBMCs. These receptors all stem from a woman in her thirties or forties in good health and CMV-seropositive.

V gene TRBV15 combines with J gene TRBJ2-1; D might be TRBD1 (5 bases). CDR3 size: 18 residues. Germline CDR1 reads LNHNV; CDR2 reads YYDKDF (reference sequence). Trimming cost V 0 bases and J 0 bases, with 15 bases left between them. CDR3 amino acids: CATSRDDPGNSSYNEQFF. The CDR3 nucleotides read TGTGCCACCAGCAGAGATGACCCAGGGAACAGCTCCTACAATGAGCAGTTCTTC.

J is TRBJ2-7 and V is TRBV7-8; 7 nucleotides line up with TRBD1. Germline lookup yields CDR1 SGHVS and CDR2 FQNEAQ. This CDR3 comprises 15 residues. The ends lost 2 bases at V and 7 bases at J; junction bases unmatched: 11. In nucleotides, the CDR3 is TGTGCCAGCAGCTTACTTTCCCAGGGGGTCGGGGAGCAGTACTTC. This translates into CASSLLSQGVGEQYF.

As DNA, the CDR3 is TGCGCCAGCCGTATACAGGTTCCCGGGGAGCTGTTTTTT. Its protein is CASRIQVPGELFF. This chain connects TRBV5-1 to TRBJ2-2; a possible D gene is TRBD1 (5 bases). CDR1 is SGHRS and CDR2 is YFSETQ in the germline V gene. There are 13 residues in the CDR3. The germline V and J ends were trimmed by 7 bases and 6 bases, with 13 bases remaining between them.

CDR3 coding DNA: TGTGCCAGCAGCCCGGGACTAGCGACTTACAATGAGCAGTTCTTC. As protein: CASSPGLATYNEQFF. The J gene is TRBJ2-1, the V gene TRBV5-4; 10 bases line up with TRBD2. V trimming: 4 bases; J trimming: 4 bases; junction bases outside the gene matches: 5. Looked up from germline, CDR1 is SGHNT and CDR2 is YYREEE (reference sequence). The CDR3 runs to 15 residues.

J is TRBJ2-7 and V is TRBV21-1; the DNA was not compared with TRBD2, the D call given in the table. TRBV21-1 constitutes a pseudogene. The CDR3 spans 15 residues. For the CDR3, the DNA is TGTGCCAGCAGCAATGGGTCTAGCGGGTCCTACGAGCAGTACTTC. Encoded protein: CASSNGSSGSYEQYF.

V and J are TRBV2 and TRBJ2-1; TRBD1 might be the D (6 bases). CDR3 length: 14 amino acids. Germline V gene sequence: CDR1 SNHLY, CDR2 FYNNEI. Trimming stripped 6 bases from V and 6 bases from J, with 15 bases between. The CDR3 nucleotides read TGTGCCAGCAGATCCGGGACACCGTCCAATGAGCAGTTCTTC. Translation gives CASRSGTPSNEQFF. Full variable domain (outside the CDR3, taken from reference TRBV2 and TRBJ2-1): EPEVTQTPSHQVTQMGQEVILRCVPISNHLYFYWYRQILGQKVEFLVSFYNNEISEKSEIFDDQFSVERPDGSNFTLKIRSTKLEDSAMYFCASRSGTPSNEQFFGPGTRLTVL.

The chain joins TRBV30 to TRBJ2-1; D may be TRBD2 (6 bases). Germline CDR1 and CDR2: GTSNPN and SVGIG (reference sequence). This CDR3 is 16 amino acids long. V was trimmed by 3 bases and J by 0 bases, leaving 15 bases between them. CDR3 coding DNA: TGTGCCTGGAGAGGAAGCGGGCCAAGCTCCTACAATGAGCAGTTCTTC. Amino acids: CAWRGSGPSSYNEQFF.

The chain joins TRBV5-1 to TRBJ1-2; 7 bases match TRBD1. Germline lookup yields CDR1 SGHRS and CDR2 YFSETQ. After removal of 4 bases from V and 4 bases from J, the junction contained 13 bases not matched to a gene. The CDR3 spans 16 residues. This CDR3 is CASSAWNDRETYGYTF. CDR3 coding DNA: TGCGCCAGCAGCGCCTGGAATGACAGGGAGACCTATGGCTACACCTTC.

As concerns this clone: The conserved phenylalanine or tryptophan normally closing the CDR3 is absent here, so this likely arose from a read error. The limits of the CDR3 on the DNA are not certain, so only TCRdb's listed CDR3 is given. This CDR3 is CASRSQGGV. The chain employs TRBV12-2 and TRBJ1-2; TRBD1, the table's D call, was not compared with the DNA. TRBV12-2 is described as a pseudogene. Including both end residues, the CDR3 is 9 amino acids long.

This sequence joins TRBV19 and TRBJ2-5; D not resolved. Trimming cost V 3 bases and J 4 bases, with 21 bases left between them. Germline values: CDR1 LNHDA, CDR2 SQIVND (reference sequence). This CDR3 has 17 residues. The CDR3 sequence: CASSMGLGPPSLETQYF. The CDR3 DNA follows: TGTGCCAGTAGTATGGGCCTTGGGCCCCCATCGCTAGAGACCCAGTACTTC.

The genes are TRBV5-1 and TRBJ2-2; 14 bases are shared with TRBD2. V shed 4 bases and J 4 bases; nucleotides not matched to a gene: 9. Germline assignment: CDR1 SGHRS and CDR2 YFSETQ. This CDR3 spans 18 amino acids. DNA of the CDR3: TGCGCCAGCAGCATGGGGGGACTAGCGGGAGCGGGCACCGGGGAGCTGTTTTTT. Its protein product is CASSMGGLAGAGTGELFF.

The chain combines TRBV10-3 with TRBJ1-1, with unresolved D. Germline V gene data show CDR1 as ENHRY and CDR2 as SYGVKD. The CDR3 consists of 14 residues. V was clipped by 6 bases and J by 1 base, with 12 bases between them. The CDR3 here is CAIRGQPQNTEAFF. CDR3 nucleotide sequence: TGTGCCATCAGGGGCCAACCCCAGAACACTGAAGCTTTCTTT.

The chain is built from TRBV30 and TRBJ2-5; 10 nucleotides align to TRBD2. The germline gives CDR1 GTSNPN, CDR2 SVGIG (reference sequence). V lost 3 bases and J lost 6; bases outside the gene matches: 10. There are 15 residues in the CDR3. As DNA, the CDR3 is TGTGCCTGGAGCGGCGGGACTAGCGTCGGGAAGACCCAGTACTTC. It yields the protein CAWSGGTSVGKTQYF.

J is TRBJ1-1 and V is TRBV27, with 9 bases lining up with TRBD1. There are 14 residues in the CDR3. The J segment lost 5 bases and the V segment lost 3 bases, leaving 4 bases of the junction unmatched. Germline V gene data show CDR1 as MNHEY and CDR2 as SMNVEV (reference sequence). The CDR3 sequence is CASSLRTGVTEAFF. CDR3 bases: TGTGCCAGCAGTTTGAGGACAGGGGTAACTGAAGCTTTCTTT.

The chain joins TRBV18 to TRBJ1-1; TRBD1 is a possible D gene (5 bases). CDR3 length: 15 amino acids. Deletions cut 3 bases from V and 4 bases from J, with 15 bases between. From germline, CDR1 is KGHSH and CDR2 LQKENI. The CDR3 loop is CASSPWRGKGTEAFF. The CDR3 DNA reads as TGTGCCAGCTCACCTTGGAGGGGCAAGGGCACTGAAGCTTTCTTT.

The CDR3 DNA is TGCGCCAGCAGCTTGGGGCGGGGTAATATGAACACTGAAGCTTTCTTT. Its protein is CASSLGRGNMNTEAFF. The genes are TRBV5-1 and TRBJ1-1; D not certain. Between the trimmed V and J ends, which lost 0 bases and 0 bases, there was a span of 12 bases. CDR3 length: 16 amino acids. Germline CDR1 and CDR2: SGHRS and YFSETQ.

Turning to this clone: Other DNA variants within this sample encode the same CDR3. The CDR3 is CASSWKTGSAVYEQYF. The CDR3 nucleotides are TGTGCCAGCAGTTGGAAGACCGGGAGCGCGGTCTACGAGCAGTACTTC. The chain employs TRBV6-5 and TRBJ2-7, with D perhaps matching TRBD2 (6 bases). Germline values: CDR1 MNHEY, CDR2 SVGAGI. This CDR3 has 16 residues. V shed 4 bases and J shed 3 bases, with 19 bases lying between them.

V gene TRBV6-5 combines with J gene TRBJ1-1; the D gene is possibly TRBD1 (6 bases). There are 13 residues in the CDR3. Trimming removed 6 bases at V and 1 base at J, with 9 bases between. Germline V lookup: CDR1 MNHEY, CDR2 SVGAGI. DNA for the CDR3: TGTGCCAGCAGCCTACAGGGGAACACTGAAGCTTTCTTT. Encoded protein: CASSLQGNTEAFF.

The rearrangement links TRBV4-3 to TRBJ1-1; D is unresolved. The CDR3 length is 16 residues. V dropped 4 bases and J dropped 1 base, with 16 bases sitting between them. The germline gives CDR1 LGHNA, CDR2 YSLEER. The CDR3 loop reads CASSPRHLDPNTEAFF. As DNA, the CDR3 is TGCGCCAGCAGCCCGCGACACTTAGACCCGAACACTGAAGCTTTCTTT.

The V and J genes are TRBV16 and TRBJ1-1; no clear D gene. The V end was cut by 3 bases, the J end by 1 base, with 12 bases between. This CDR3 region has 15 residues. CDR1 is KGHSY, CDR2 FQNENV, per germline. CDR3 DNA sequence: TGTGCCAGCAGCCAGAGGTTGACGGGGAACACTGAAGCTTTCTTT. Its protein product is CASSQRLTGNTEAFF.

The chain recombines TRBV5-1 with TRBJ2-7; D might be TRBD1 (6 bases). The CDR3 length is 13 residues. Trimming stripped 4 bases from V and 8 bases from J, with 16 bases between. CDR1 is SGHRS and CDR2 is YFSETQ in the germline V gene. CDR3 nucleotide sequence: TGCGCCAGCAGCCCGGACAGTGCCCTTCAGCAGTACTTC. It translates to CASSPDSALQQYF.

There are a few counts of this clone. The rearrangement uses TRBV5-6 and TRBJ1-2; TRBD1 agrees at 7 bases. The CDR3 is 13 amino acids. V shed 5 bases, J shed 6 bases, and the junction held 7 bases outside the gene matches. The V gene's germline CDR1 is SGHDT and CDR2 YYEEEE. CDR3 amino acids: CASRQYRGHGYTF. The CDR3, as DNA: TGTGCCAGCAGACAATACAGGGGCCATGGCTACACCTTC.

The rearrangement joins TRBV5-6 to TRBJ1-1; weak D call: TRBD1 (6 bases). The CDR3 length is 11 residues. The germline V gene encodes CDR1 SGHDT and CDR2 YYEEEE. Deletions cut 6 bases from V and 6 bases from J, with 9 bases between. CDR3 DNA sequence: TGTGCCAGCACTACAGGGTCTGAAGCTTTCTTT. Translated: CASTTGSEAFF.

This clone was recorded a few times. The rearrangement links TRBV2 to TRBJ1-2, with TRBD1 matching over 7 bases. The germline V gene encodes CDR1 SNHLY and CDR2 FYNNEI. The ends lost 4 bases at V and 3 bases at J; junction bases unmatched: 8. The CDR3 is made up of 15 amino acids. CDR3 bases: TGTGCCAGCAGTGGGAGACAGGGTTTATACTATGGCTACACCTTC. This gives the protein CASSGRQGLYYGYTF.

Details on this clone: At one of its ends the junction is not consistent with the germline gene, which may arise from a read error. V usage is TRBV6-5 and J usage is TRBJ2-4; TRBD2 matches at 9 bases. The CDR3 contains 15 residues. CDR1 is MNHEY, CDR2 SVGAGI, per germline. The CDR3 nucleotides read TGTGCCAGCAGAAGCCCGGGACTAGCCCAAAACATTCAGTACTTC. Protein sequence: CASRSPGLAQNIQYF.

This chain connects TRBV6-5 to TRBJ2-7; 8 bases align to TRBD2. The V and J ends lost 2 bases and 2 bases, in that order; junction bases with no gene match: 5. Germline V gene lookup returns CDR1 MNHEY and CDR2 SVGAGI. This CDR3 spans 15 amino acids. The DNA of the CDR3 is TGTGCCAGCAGTTACGACCGGGAGGGTGCCTACGAGCAGTACTTC. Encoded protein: CASSYDREGAYEQYF.

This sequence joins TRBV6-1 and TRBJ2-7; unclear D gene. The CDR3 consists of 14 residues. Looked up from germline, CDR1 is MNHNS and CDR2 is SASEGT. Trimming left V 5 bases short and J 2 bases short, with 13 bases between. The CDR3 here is CASSPSLRTYEQYF. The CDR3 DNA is TGTGCCAGCAGTCCTAGTTTGAGGACCTACGAGCAGTACTTC.

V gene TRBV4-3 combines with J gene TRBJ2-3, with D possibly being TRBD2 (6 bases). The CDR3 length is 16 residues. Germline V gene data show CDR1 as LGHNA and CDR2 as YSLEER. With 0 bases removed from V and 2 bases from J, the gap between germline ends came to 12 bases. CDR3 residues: CASSQESAGFTDTQYF. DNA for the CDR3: TGCGCCAGCAGCCAAGAATCGGCGGGATTCACAGATACGCAGTATTTT.

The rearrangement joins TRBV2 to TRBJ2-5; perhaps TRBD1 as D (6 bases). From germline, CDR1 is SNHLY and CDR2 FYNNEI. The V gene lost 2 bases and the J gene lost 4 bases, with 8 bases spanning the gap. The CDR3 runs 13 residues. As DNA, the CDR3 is TGTGCCAGCAGTGAACAGGGGCGAGAGACCCAGTACTTC. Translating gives CASSEQGRETQYF.

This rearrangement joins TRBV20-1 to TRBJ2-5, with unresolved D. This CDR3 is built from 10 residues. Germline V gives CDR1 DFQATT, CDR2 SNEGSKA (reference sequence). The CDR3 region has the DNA TGCAGGGCAGGCCAAGAGACCCAGTACTTC. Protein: CRAGQETQYF.

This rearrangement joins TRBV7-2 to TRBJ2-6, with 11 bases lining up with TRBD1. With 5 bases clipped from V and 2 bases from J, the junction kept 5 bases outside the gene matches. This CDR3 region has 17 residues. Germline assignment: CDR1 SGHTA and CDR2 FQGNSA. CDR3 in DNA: TGTGCCAGCAGCCTCCGGGACAGGGGGGCTGGGGCCAACGTCCTGACTTTC. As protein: CASSLRDRGAGANVLTF.